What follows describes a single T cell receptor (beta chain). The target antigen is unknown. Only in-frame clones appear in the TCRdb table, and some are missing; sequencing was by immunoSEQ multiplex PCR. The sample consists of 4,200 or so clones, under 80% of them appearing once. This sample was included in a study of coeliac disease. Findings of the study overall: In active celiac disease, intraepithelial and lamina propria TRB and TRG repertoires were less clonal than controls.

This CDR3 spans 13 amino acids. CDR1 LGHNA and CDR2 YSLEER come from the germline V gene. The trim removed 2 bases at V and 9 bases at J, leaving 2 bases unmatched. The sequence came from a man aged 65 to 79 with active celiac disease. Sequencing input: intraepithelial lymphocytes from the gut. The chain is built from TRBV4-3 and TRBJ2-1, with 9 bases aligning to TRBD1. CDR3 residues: CASSQTGGCEQFF. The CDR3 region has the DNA TGCGCCAGCAGCCAAACAGGGGGCTGTGAGCAGTTCTTC.